This entry lists 29 T cell receptor beta chains sequenced from one sample in a study of cytomegalovirus exposure and HLA in healthy donors. With 60 Vbeta and 13 Jbeta primers, the PCR was carried out. Assay used: immunoSEQ multiplex PCR; TCRdb lists only in-frame clones, some missing. The sample yields 70,000 to 95,000 clones, around 79% seen once. Sequencing was carried out using PBMCs. These receptor sequences come from a man aged 40-49 years in good health and CMV-seronegative.

The chain uses TRBV5-1 and TRBJ2-1; 9 nucleotides align to TRBD2. In germline, CDR1 is SGHRS, CDR2 YFSETQ. This CDR3 is built from 15 residues. After removal of 3 bases from V and 0 bases from J, the junction contained 1 base not matched to a gene. The DNA of the CDR3 is TGCGCCAGCAGCTCAGCGGGAGGCTCCTACAATGAGCAGTTCTTC. Translating it yields CASSSAGGSYNEQFF.

The genes are TRBV7-9 and TRBJ1-1; D not certain. The V end lost 3 bases, the J end lost 7 bases, and 6 bases lay between the germline ends. Per the germline V gene, CDR1 is SEHNR and CDR2 is FQNEAQ (reference sequence). CDR3 size: 11 residues. The CDR3 loop is CASSLGGEAFF. CDR3 DNA: TGTGCCAGCAGCTTGGGAGGTGAAGCTTTCTTT.

V and J are TRBV9 and TRBJ2-3; 12 bases agree with TRBD2. The CDR3 sequence is 15 residues long. The germline V gene encodes CDR1 SGDLS and CDR2 YYNGEE. Losses at the gene ends were 1 base for V and 5 bases for J; bases not matched to a gene: 2. CDR3 DNA sequence: TGTGCCAGCAGCGTACTAGCGGGAGGGGTAGATACGCAGTATTTT. Protein: CASSVLAGGVDTQYF. Together with reference TRBV9 and TRBJ2-3, the CDR3 gives the full variable domain: DSGVTQTPKHLITATGQRVTLRCSPRSGDLSVYWYQQSLDQGLQFLIQYYNGEERAKGNILERFSAQQFPDLHSELNLSSLELGDSALYFCASSVLAGGVDTQYFGPGTRLTVL.

The genes are TRBV28 and TRBJ1-1; D possibly corresponds to TRBD1 (5 bases). There are 14 residues in the CDR3. The germline V and J ends were trimmed by 2 bases and 4 bases, with 11 bases remaining between them. Germline assignment: CDR1 MDHEN and CDR2 SYDVKM. The CDR3 bases are TGTGCCAGCAGTTTAGCTTTCGGGGGCACTGAAGCTTTCTTT. Amino acids: CASSLAFGGTEAFF. The full variable domain, completed using reference TRBV28 and TRBJ1-1, is DVKVTQSSRYLVKRTGEKVFLECVQDMDHENMFWYRQDPGLGLRLIYFSYDVKMKEKGDIPEGYSVSREKKERFSLILESASTNQTSMYLCASSLAFGGTEAFFGQGTRLTVV.

V is TRBV5-1 and J is TRBJ2-1, with 9 bases aligning to TRBD2. There are 14 residues in the CDR3. V shed 2 bases, J shed 8 bases, and the junction held 5 bases outside the gene matches. CDR1 is SGHRS, CDR2 YFSETQ, per germline. The CDR3, as DNA: TGCGCCAGCAGCTTAGGGACTAGCTTCGATGAGCAGTTCTTC. It translates to CASSLGTSFDEQFF. Variable domain in full (rest from reference TRBV5-1 and TRBJ2-1): KAGVTQTPRYLIKTRGQQVTLSCSPISGHRSVSWYQQTPGQGLQFLFEYFSETQRNKGNFPGRFSGRQFSNSRSEMNVSTLELGDSALYLCASSLGTSFDEQFFGPGTRLTVL.

The V gene is TRBV7-9, the J gene TRBJ1-2; TRBD1 agrees at 8 bases. The CDR3 consists of 14 residues. V dropped 6 bases and J dropped 3; count of bases not matched to a gene: 6. Germline V gene lookup returns CDR1 SEHNR and CDR2 FQNEAQ (reference sequence). The CDR3 region has the DNA TGTGCCAGCAGTTATGGACAGGGCGACTATGGCTACACCTTC. Translating gives CASSYGQGDYGYTF.

The chain joins TRBV9 to TRBJ1-3; D not resolved. The V gene's germline CDR1 is SGDLS and CDR2 YYNGEE. The CDR3 is 14 residues long. Trimming cost V 0 bases and J 0 bases, with 4 bases left between them. CDR3 sequence reads: CASSVDYSGNTIYF. For the CDR3, the DNA is TGTGCCAGCAGCGTAGACTACTCTGGAAACACCATATATTTT.

This chain connects TRBV7-9 to TRBJ1-2; weak D call: TRBD1 (6 bases). CDR3 length equals 12 residues. Trimming pared 2 bases from V and 9 bases from J, leaving 10 bases between. Germline V gene sequence: CDR1 SEHNR, CDR2 FQNEAQ (reference sequence). The CDR3 loop is CASSLPGQSYTF. The CDR3, as DNA: TGTGCCAGCAGCTTACCCGGACAGAGCTACACCTTC.

The gene calls are TRBV5-1 and TRBJ1-5; D not resolved. This CDR3 region has 14 residues. In germline, CDR1 is SGHRS, CDR2 YFSETQ. The V end was cut by 1 base, the J end by 4 bases, with 9 bases between. Here the CDR3 reads CASSLSGANQPQHF. The CDR3 DNA reads TGCGCCAGCAGCTTGTCGGGAGCGAATCAGCCCCAGCATTTT.

The chain recombines TRBV7-7 with TRBJ2-5, with 9 bases matching TRBD2. The CDR3 length is 12 residues. CDR1 and CDR2 (germline): SSHAT, FNYEAQ (reference sequence). The CDR3 sequence is CASGSLGETQYF. In DNA, the CDR3 is TGTGCTAGCGGGAGTCTTGGGGAGACCCAGTACTTC.

V usage is TRBV15 and J usage is TRBJ1-1; 8 bases agree with TRBD1. After removal of 6 bases from V and 9 bases from J, the junction contained 9 bases not matched to a gene. This CDR3 has 13 residues. CDR1 LNHNV and CDR2 YYDKDF come from the germline V gene (reference sequence). CDR3 region: CATRTGTGRQAFF. The CDR3 DNA is TGTGCCACCAGGACCGGGACAGGCCGACAAGCTTTCTTT.

This chain uses TRBV6-6 with TRBJ2-3; no firm D call. V was shortened by 6 bases and J by 2 bases, with 15 bases between the two germline ends. Looked up from germline, CDR1 is MNHNY and CDR2 is SVGAGI (reference sequence). CDR3 length equals 15 residues. This CDR3 reads CASRPMTPYTDTQYF. The CDR3 DNA reads as TGTGCCAGCAGGCCCATGACACCGTACACAGATACGCAGTATTTT.

The chain links TRBV28 to TRBJ2-6; 7 bases align to TRBD1. This CDR3 spans 16 amino acids. In germline, CDR1 is MDHEN, CDR2 SYDVKM. V lost 5 bases to trimming and J lost 0 bases; unmatched junction nucleotides: 4. The CDR3 DNA sequence: TGTGCCAGCAGTCAGGACAGGTACTCTGGGGCCAACGTCCTGACTTTC. Encoded protein: CASSQDRYSGANVLTF.

This clone was counted between two and nine times. V gene TRBV6-1 combines with J gene TRBJ2-1; 7 bases are shared with TRBD1. The CDR3 has 14 residues. The V gene's germline CDR1 is MNHNS and CDR2 SASEGT. V lost 5 bases and J lost 5; bases outside the gene matches: 6. CDR3 sequence reads: CASSTGTADNEQFF. As DNA, the CDR3 is TGTGCCAGCAGTACCGGGACAGCCGACAATGAGCAGTTCTTC.

The chain couples TRBV5-5 to TRBJ2-5; TRBD1 matches at 7 bases. Judging by the DNA end, TRBJ2-7 fits better; the J call may be wrong. Germline lookup yields CDR1 SGHKS and CDR2 YYEKEE (reference sequence). The CDR3 runs 14 residues. In nucleotides, the CDR3 is TGTGCCAGCAGCTTGGGACAGGGTAACTACGAGCAGTACTTC. Translation: CASSLGQGNYEQYF.

V is TRBV5-1 and J is TRBJ2-3, with 7 bases lining up with TRBD1. V was pared by 7 bases and J by 0 bases, with 8 bases of the junction left unmatched. Germline V CDR1 and CDR2: SGHRS, YFSETQ. There are 15 residues in the CDR3. CDR3 amino acids: CASAQGVASTDTQYF. Here the CDR3 DNA reads TGCGCCAGCGCTCAGGGGGTGGCTAGCACAGATACGCAGTATTTT.

This chain links TRBV7-9 with TRBJ2-1; D perhaps matches TRBD1 (6 bases). With 5 bases removed from V and 6 bases from J, the gap between germline ends came to 14 bases. CDR3 length: 14 residues. Germline loops: CDR1 SEHNR, CDR2 FQNEAQ (reference sequence). In DNA, the CDR3 is TGTGCCAGCAGCGGGGGCAGAGGGTTCAATGAGCAGTTCTTC. It codes for CASSGGRGFNEQFF.

The CDR3 spells CASSFTGDVNTEAFF. CDR3 DNA sequence: TGTGCCAGTAGTTTTACAGGGGATGTGAACACTGAAGCTTTCTTT. The rearrangement uses TRBV19 and TRBJ1-1, with 7 bases lining up with TRBD1. This CDR3 is 15 amino acids long. Germline trimming cut 5 bases from V and 0 bases from J; bases unmatched to any gene: 6. The V gene's germline CDR1 is LNHDA and CDR2 SQIVND (reference sequence).

In regard to this clone: At one boundary the junction diverges from the germline segment, which might be a read error. The V call is TRBV7-7, the J call TRBJ2-2, with TRBD2 matching over 9 bases. Germline V gives CDR1 SSHAT, CDR2 FNYEAQ (reference sequence). The CDR3 has 17 residues. CDR3 protein: CASSPASGRPNTGELFF. The CDR3 DNA reads TGTGCTAGCAGCCCAGCGAGCGGGAGGCCGAACACCGGGGAGCTGTTTTTT.

CDR3 sequence reads: CASSNGQGVDTQYF. CDR3 nucleotides: TGTGCCAGCAGTAATGGACAGGGAGTGGATACGCAGTATTTT. This rearrangement joins TRBV6-6 to TRBJ2-3; 8 bases map to TRBD1. Germline CDR1 reads MNHNY; CDR2 reads SVGAGI (reference sequence). The CDR3 runs 14 residues. Losses at the gene ends were 5 bases for V and 6 bases for J; bases not matched to a gene: 7.

The V call is TRBV6-5, the J call TRBJ2-7, with D tentatively TRBD2 (5 bases). Germline loops: CDR1 MNHEY, CDR2 SVGAGI. V was cut by 4 bases and J by 2 bases, with 12 bases left in between. CDR3 length: 14 residues. This chain's CDR3 is CASSFDEGTYEQYF. The CDR3 nucleotides are TGTGCCAGCAGTTTTGACGAGGGCACCTACGAGCAGTACTTC.

V is TRBV28 and J is TRBJ2-3; 9 nucleotides line up with TRBD1. Germline lookup yields CDR1 MDHEN and CDR2 SYDVKM. The V and J ends lost 2 bases and 5 bases, in that order; junction bases with no gene match: 11. The CDR3 runs 17 residues. The CDR3 DNA is TGTGCCAGCAGTTTACTCCGGGACAGGGTGGTAAAAGATACGCAGTATTTT. Translated: CASSLLRDRVVKDTQYF.

This chain uses TRBV10-2 with TRBJ2-2, with 8 bases that match TRBD2. The CDR3 is made up of 14 amino acids. In germline, CDR1 is WSHSY, CDR2 SAAADI. After removal of 5 bases from V and 8 bases from J, the junction contained 7 bases not matched to a gene. CDR3 sequence reads: CASSRTSRAGELFF. The CDR3 region has the DNA TGCGCCAGCAGTAGGACTAGCAGGGCTGGGGAGCTGTTTTTT.

The rearrangement joins TRBV18 to TRBJ1-5; 8 bases map to TRBD1. The germline gives CDR1 KGHSH, CDR2 LQKENI. The V and J ends lost 6 bases and 2 bases, in that order; junction bases with no gene match: 6. The CDR3 totals 15 residues. The DNA of the CDR3 is TGTGCCAGCTCGTCCGAGACAGGGGGCAATCAGCCCCAGCATTTT. This gives the protein CASSSETGGNQPQHF.

The CDR3 sequence is CASSIDPDTRRAQYF. For the CDR3, the DNA is TGTGCCAGTAGTATAGATCCGGACACCCGTAGGGCCCAGTACTTC. J is TRBJ2-5 and V is TRBV19; D might be TRBD1 (5 bases). The V and J ends lost 0 bases and 9 bases respectively, with 17 bases between them. The germline V gene has CDR1 LNHDA and CDR2 SQIVND (reference sequence). The length of the CDR3 is 15 residues.

This clone showed up just a few times. The chain employs TRBV7-6 and TRBJ2-3; possible D gene TRBD2, 5 bases. The CDR3 runs 16 residues. V lost 1 base to trimming and J lost 3 bases, with 14 bases between them. Germline V lookup: CDR1 SGHVS, CDR2 FNYEAQ. CDR3 sequence (DNA): TGTGCCAGCAGCTTAGGGGCAGCGGAATATACAGATACGCAGTATTTT. Its protein is CASSLGAAEYTDTQYF.

This clone appeared once. This chain links TRBV6-1 with TRBJ2-7, with 7 bases identical to TRBD1. The germline gives CDR1 MNHNS, CDR2 SASEGT. Unmatched junction bases numbered 12, after V lost 6 bases and J lost 4 bases. The CDR3 has 15 amino acids. In DNA form, the CDR3 reads TGTGCCAGCAGGGACCCCCGGACAGGTCTATACGAGCAGTACTTC. It encodes CASRDPRTGLYEQYF.

The chain has TRBV15 and TRBJ2-1; D is uncertain. CDR3 size: 13 residues. CDR1 and CDR2 from the germline V gene are LNHNV and YYDKDF (reference sequence). Trimming cost V 0 bases and J 8 bases, with 8 bases left between them. For the CDR3, the DNA is TGTGCCACCAGCAGAGATCAAAGCTATGAGCAGTTCTTC. It specifies CATSRDQSYEQFF.

This clone has more than one count but fewer than ten. This chain uses TRBV7-8 with TRBJ1-2; 7 bases align to TRBD1. V shed 5 bases, J shed 8 bases, and the junction held 20 bases outside the gene matches. The CDR3 has 17 residues. Germline V CDR1 and CDR2: SGHVS, FQNEAQ. DNA for the CDR3: TGTGCCAGCAGCCCTGGTGGTCGGGCGACGGCCAGGGGGGGCTACACCTTC. Translated, it gives CASSPGGRATARGGYTF.